This TCR beta chain stems from a study of PD-L1 blockade in urothelial cancer. Looking at the study overall: Prior regimens of chemotherapy numbered 0 to 3 per patient.

As for time point: pretreatment peripheral blood. Assay used: immunoSEQ multiplex PCR; TCRdb lists only in-frame clones, some missing. The sample records 50,000 to 70,000 clones, about 81% being singletons. The CDR3 loop spans 15 amino acids. Germline V lookup: CDR1 LGHNA, CDR2 YSLEER. V dropped 0 bases and J dropped 0 bases, with 8 bases sitting between them. The specimen was PBMCs, collected around atezolizumab (anti-PD-L1) treatment. The TCR was taken from a man aged 65-85 years with urothelial cancer. The chain is built from TRBV4-3 and TRBJ1-2; D is unclear. CDR3 protein: CASSQDLSANYGYTF. CDR3 nucleotides: TGCGCCAGCAGCCAAGATCTGTCAGCTAACTATGGCTACACCTTC.